This T cell receptor beta chain stems from a study of T cells in Graves' hyperthyroidism and ophthalmopathy. Whole-study findings and limits: Blood samples included most of the expanded thyroid clonotypes exceeding 0.001.

A word on this clonotype: Its antigen is unidentified.

TCR beta CDR3 sequences were amplified from RNA transcripts. With the HTBI primer set, the TCR CDR3 went through a first round of RT-PCR. Each CDR3 protein gets one entry after TCRdb re-called the multiplex PCR reads with MiXCR. Of 500,000 to 650,000 distinct CDR3 sequences in the sample, roughly 15% are singletons; the top ten hold 9.5% to 15%. Germline CDR1 is KGHDR and CDR2 is SFDVKD. The CDR3 loop spans 14 amino acids. V was pared by 5 bases and J by 6 bases, with 13 bases between. The source material was blood. The sequence derives from a woman between 45 and 60 years old with Graves' ophthalmopathy. The chain joins TRBV24-1 to TRBJ2-1; TRBD2 is a possible D gene (5 bases). CDR3 amino acids: CATSGGGVGNEQFF. The CDR3 bases are TGTGCCACCAGTGGAGGAGGTGTAGGCAATGAGCAGTTCTTC.